This T cell receptor (beta chain) appears in the sequencing data of a study of blood T cell repertoires in COVID-19. CDR3 length equals 15 residues. Germline V lookup: CDR1 MDHEN, CDR2 SYDVKM. V was pared by 6 bases and J by 0 bases, with 12 bases between. Clones were read by immunoSEQ multiplex PCR, and TCRdb kept only the in-frame ones, dropping some. This sample has approximately 220,000 clones, with over 70% found just once. The sequence was collected from a woman aged 80 or over with acute or convalescent COVID-19. The chain has TRBV28 and TRBJ1-5; TRBD1 might be the D (6 bases). The sample taken for sequencing was peripheral blood. The CDR3 nucleotides read TGTGCCAGCAGAAAACAGGGATATAGCAATCAGCCCCAGCATTTT. Its translation: CASRKQGYSNQPQHF.